The subject of this entry is one T cell receptor (beta chain). Antigen: not known. This entry is derived from a study of PD-1 blockade in classical Hodgkin lymphoma. Background on the study: Every 2 weeks, patients got 3 mg/kg intravenous nivolumab.

Broader study findings: Whereas CD4+ TCR diversity had risen significantly by C4D1, CD8+ TCR diversity had not. Relative to healthy donors, newly diagnosed patients reportedly had lower baseline TCR diversity, which was reported as lower still in relapsed/refractory patients. Differences between repertoires have undefined causes, possibly disease activity or prior therapy.

Each patient relapsed following autologous stem cell transplantation, and prior brentuximab vedotin exposure differed. Assay: immunoSEQ multiplex PCR; the TCRdb copy retains only in-frame clones and omits some. The profile shows 50,000 to 85,000 clones, 60% to 80% of them singletons. Deletions cut 4 bases from V and 2 bases from J, with 11 bases between. The CDR3 length is 14 residues. Germline V gives CDR1 SNHLY, CDR2 FYNNEI. This rearrangement joins TRBV2 to TRBJ1-2; D ambiguous. The sequenced sample was peripheral blood mononuclear cells (PBMCs), obtained before the second cycle of nivolumab. The sequence was obtained from a human donor with classical Hodgkin lymphoma. The CDR3 nucleotides read TGTGCCAGCAGTGTGGCAGGCCCCAACTATGGCTACACCTTC. The encoded protein is CASSVAGPNYGYTF.